This T cell receptor beta chain is drawn from a study of cytomegalovirus exposure and HLA in healthy donors. Broader study findings: The productive fraction for most TCR beta V segments was about 90% or about 30% in an earlier analysis. In terms of immune exposure information, only CMV serostatus was available.

Points on this clone: The antigen remains unidentified.

Both 60 Vbeta primers and 13 Jbeta primers went into the PCR. The protocol was immunoSEQ multiplex PCR, while the TCRdb copy is restricted to in-frame clones and leaves out a portion. The sample includes under 150,000 clones, about four fifths seen only once; the top ten take around 2.4%. CDR1 and CDR2 (germline): SGHVS, FNYEAQ. This CDR3 spans 15 amino acids. With 6 bases removed from V and 1 base from J, the gap between germline ends came to 12 bases. Unrecorded immune exposures were likely, despite nominal health at sampling. The source is a male donor in good health and CMV-seronegative. The rearrangement joins TRBV7-6 to TRBJ2-2; D remains ambiguous. The source material was PBMCs. In nucleotides, the CDR3 is TGTGCCAGCAGTGCAGAGACGGGGAACACCGGGGAGCTGTTTTTT. Its protein product is CASSAETGNTGELFF.